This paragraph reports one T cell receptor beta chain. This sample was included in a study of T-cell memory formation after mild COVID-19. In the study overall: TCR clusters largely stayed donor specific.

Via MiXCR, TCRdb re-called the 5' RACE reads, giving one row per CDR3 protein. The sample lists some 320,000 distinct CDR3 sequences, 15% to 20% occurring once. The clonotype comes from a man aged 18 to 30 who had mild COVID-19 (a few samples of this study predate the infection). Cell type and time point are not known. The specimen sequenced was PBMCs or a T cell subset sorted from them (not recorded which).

The CDR3 nucleotides read TGCAGTGCTTCCAACGCAGCGGGGTCTCGGGACATTCAGTACTTC. This encodes CSASNAAGSRDIQYF. The chain is built from TRBV20-1 and TRBJ2-4; 7 nucleotides line up with TRBD2. The V segment lost 5 bases and the J segment 8 bases; nucleotides outside the gene matches: 15. This CDR3 comprises 15 residues. Per the germline V gene, CDR1 is DFQATT and CDR2 is SNEGSKA (reference sequence).